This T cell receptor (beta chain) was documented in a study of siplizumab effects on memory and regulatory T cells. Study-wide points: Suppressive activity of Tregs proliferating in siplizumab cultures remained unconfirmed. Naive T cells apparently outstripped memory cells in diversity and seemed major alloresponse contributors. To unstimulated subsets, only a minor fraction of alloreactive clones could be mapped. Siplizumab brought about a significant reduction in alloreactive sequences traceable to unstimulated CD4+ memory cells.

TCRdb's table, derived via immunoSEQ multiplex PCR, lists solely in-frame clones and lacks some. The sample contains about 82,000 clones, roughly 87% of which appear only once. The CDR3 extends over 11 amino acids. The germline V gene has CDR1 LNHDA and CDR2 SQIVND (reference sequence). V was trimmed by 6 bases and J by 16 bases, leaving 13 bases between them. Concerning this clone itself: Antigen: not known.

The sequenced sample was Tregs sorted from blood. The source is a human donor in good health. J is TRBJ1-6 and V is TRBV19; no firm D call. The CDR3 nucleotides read TGTGCCAGTAGCAATTTCGACTTGCTCCACTTT. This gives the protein CASSNFDLLHF.